The present entry profiles one T cell receptor (beta chain) with its context. The data are from a study of radiation and T cells in renal cell carcinoma. V dropped 1 base and J dropped 7; count of bases not matched to a gene: 10. The CDR3 totals 16 residues. CDR1 is SNHLY and CDR2 is FYNNEI in the germline V gene. Only in-frame clones appear in the TCRdb table, and some are missing; sequencing was by immunoSEQ multiplex PCR. The profile covers 97,000 or so clones, with 84% appearing a single time and approximately 7.7% taken by the ten largest. The time point is: blood 4 weeks post-SBRT, at nephrectomy. Treatment denoted: 15 Gy SBRT to primary tumor, nephrectomy 4 weeks later.

This receptor was taken from a man between 60 and 75 years old with renal cell carcinoma. Here the sequenced sample was blood, taken from a patient whose treatment included radiotherapy and nephrectomy. The chain employs TRBV2 and TRBJ2-1; TRBD2 aligns across 7 bases. CDR3 coding DNA: TGTGCCAGCAGTGAAGAGGGCGGGAGCTTGGGAAATGAGCAGTTCTTC. This sequence encodes CASSEEGGSLGNEQFF.